Sequencing of this TCR beta chain was carried out in a study of cytotoxic CD8 clonotypes in ibrutinib-treated CLL. At the level of the study: With a range of 6 to 36, the median treatment time before response samples were taken was over 9 months. Study findings and constraints: Researchers report that baseline clonality outpaced age-matched healthy donors and tracked circulating CD8+ T-cell counts. The study found public clonotypes uncommon, contracting or stable on treatment.

The sample holds a few counts of this clone. Its antigen is unknown. The table came from immunoSEQ multiplex PCR; TCRdb's copy has only in-frame clones and leaves some out. The repertoire holds approximately 74,000 clones, 65% to 85% seen once, with less than 9% in the top ten. Germline values: CDR1 GTSNPN, CDR2 SVGIG (reference sequence). V was clipped by 3 bases and J by 7 bases; unmatched bases: 9. There are 14 residues in the CDR3. The chain couples TRBV30 to TRBJ1-2; TRBD1 matches at 9 bases. This material consisted of PBMCs, taken at disease progression, from a patient treated with ibrutinib. The origin of this receptor is a human donor with chronic lymphocytic leukemia. The CDR3 reads CAWSTGGAKGGYTF. Written as DNA, the CDR3 is TGTGCCTGGAGCACAGGGGGCGCAAAAGGTGGCTACACCTTC.